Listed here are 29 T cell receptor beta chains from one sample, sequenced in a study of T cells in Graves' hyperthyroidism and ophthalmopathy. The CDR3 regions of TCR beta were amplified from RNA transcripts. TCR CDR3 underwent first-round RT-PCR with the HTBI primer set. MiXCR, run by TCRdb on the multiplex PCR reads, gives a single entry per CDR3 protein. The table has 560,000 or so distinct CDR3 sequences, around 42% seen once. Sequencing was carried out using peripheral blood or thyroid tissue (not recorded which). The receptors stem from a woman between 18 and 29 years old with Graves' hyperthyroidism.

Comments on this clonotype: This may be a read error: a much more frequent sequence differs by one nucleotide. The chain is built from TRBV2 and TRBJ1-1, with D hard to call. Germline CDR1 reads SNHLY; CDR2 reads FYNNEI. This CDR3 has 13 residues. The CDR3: CASNELQPTEAFF. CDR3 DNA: TGTGCCAGCAATGAACTACAGCCCACTGAAGCTTTCTTT.

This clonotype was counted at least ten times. The CDR3 nucleotides are TGCAGCGTTGGACAGGTAGAGAGAGCTTTCTTT. Translation: CSVGQVERAFF. The V gene is TRBV29-1, the J gene TRBJ1-1, with a possible D match to TRBD1 (6 bases). Germline V lookup: CDR1 SQVTM, CDR2 ANQGSEA. V lost 4 bases to trimming and J lost 10 bases, with 13 bases between them. There are 11 residues in the CDR3.

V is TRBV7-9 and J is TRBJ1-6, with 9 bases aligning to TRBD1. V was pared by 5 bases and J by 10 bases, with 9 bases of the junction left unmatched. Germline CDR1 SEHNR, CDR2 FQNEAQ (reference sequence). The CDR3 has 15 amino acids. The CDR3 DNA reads TGTGCCAGCAGCCCGGGACAGGGAACAACCTCACCCCTCCACTTT. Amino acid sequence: CASSPGQGTTSPLHF. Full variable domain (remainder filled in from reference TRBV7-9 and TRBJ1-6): DTGVSQNPRHKITKRGQNVTFRCDPISEHNRLYWYRQTLGQGPEFLTYFQNEAQLEKSRLLSDRFSAERPKGSFSTLEIQRTEQGDSAMYLCASSPGQGTTSPLHFGNGTRLTVT.

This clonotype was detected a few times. The CDR3 coding sequence is TGTGCCAGCAGCCAAGTGCTCCGGGACAGGGGTAGCAATCAGCCCCAGCATTTT. It specifies CASSQVLRDRGSNQPQHF. The chain employs TRBV7-9 and TRBJ1-5, with 10 bases matching TRBD1. This CDR3 comprises 18 residues. In germline, CDR1 is SEHNR, CDR2 FQNEAQ (reference sequence). Trimming removed 5 bases from V and 0 bases from J; junction bases left unmatched: 10.

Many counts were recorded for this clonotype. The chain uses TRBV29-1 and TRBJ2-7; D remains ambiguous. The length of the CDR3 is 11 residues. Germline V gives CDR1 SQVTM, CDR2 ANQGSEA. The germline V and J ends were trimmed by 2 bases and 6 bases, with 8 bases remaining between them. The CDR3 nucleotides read TGCAGCGTTGAATTAGGGTTCGAGCAGTACTTC. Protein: CSVELGFEQYF.

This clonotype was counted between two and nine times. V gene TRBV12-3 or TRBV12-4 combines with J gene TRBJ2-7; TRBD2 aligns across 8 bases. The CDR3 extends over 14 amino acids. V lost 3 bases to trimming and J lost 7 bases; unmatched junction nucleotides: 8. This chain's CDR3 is CASSLQAGVGEQYF. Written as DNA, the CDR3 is TGTGCCAGCAGTTTGCAAGCGGGAGTTGGTGAGCAGTACTTC.

CDR3 coding DNA: TGTGCCAGTAGCCTCATTGAGGCCGAGGAAGCTTTCTTT. The encoded protein is CASSLIEAEEAFF. V is TRBV19 and J is TRBJ1-1; D is undetermined. CDR3 size: 13 residues. V shed 6 bases and J shed 8 bases, with 16 bases lying between them. Germline V gene sequence: CDR1 LNHDA, CDR2 SQIVND (reference sequence).

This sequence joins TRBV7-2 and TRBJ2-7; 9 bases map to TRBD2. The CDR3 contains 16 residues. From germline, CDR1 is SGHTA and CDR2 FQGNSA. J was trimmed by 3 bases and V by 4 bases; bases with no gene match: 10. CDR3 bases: TGTGCCAGCAGCTCGCCCTCGGGTAGCGGGAGCTACGAGCAGTACTTC. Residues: CASSSPSGSGSYEQYF.

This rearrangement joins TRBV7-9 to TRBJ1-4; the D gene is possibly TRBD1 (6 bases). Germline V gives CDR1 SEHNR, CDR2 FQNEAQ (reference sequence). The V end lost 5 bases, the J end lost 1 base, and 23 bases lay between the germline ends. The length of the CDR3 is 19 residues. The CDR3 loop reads CASSTTQGQGSLTNEKLFF. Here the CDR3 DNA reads TGTGCCAGCAGCACGACCCAGGGGCAGGGGAGTTTAACTAATGAAAAACTGTTTTTT.

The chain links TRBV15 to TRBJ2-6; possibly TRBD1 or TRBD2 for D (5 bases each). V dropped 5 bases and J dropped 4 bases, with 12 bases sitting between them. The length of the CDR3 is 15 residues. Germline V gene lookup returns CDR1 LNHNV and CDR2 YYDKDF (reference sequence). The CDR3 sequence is CATSGTHAGANVLTF. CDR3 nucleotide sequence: TGTGCCACCAGCGGGACGCACGCCGGGGCCAACGTCCTGACTTTC.

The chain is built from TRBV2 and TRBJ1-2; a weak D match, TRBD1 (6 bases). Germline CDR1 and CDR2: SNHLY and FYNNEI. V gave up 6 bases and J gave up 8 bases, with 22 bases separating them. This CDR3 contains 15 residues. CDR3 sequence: CASSRGPLDRQGYTF. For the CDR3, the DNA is TGTGCCAGCAGCCGGGGGCCCTTGGACAGACAAGGCTACACCTTC. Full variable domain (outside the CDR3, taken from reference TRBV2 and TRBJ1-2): EPEVTQTPSHQVTQMGQEVILRCVPISNHLYFYWYRQILGQKVEFLVSFYNNEISEKSEIFDDQFSVERPDGSNFTLKIRSTKLEDSAMYFCASSRGPLDRQGYTFGSGTRLTVV.

The CDR3 DNA follows: TGTGCCACCAGTGATTCCCAGGGGACTAGCGGGGGCACTCAGTACTTC. Its translation is CATSDSQGTSGGTQYF. The rearrangement links TRBV24-1 to TRBJ2-7; 14 nucleotides line up with TRBD2. This CDR3 spans 16 amino acids. J lost 10 bases, V lost 2 bases, and 9 bases had no gene match. CDR1 is KGHDR, CDR2 SFDVKD, per germline.

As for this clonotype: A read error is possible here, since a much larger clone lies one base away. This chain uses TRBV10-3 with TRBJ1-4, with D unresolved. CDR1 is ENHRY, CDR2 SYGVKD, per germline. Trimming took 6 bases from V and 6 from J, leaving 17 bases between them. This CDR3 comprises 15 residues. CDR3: CAIRPDRARDEKLFF. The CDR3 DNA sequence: TGTGCCATCAGACCCGACCGAGCGCGGGATGAAAAACTGTTTTTT.

CDR3 DNA sequence: TGTGCCATCAGTGATAGCGGGAGGGGCGGGACCCAGTACTTC. It specifies CAISDSGRGGTQYF. The chain has TRBV10-3 and TRBJ2-5, with 11 nucleotides matching TRBD2. The CDR3 is 14 residues long. V dropped 3 bases and J dropped 7; count of bases not matched to a gene: 4. The germline V gene has CDR1 ENHRY and CDR2 SYGVKD.

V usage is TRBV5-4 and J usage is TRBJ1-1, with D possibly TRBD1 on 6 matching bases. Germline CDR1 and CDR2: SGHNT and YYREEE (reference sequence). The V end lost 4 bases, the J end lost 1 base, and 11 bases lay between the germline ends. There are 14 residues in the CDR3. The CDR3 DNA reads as TGTGCCAGCAGCAGGGACATTAGGAACACTGAAGCTTTCTTT. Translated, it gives CASSRDIRNTEAFF. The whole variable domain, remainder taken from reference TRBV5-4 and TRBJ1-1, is ETGVTQSPTHLIKTRGQQVTLRCSSQSGHNTVSWYQQALGQGPQFIFQYYREEENGRGNFPPRFSGLQFPNYSSELNVNALELDDSALYLCASSRDIRNTEAFFGQGTRLTVV.

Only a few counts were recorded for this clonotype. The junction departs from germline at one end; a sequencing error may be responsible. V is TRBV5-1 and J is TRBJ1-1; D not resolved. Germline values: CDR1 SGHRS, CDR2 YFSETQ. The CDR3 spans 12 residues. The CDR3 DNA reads TGCGCCAGCACCTTGTCTGGAGCTGAAGCTTTCTTT. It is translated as CASTLSGAEAFF.

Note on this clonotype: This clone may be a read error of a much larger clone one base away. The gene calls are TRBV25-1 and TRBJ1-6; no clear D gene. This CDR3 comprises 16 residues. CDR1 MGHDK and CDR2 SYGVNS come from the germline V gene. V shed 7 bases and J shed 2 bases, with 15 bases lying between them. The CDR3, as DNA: TGTGCCAGCAACCTACGTGGCAGCCCCTATAATTCACCCCTCCACTTT. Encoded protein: CASNLRGSPYNSPLHF. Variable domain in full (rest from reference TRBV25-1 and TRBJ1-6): EADIYQTPRYLVIGTGKKITLECSQTMGHDKMYWYQQDPGMELHLIHYSYGVNSTEKGDLSSESTVSRIRTEHFPLTLESARPSHTSQYLCASNLRGSPYNSPLHFGNGTRLTVT.

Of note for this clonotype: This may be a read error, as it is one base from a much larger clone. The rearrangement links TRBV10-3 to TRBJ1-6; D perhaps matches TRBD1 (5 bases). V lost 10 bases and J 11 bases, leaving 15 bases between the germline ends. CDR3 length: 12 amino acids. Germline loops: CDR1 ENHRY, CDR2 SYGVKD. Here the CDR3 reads CASSRVGPPLHF. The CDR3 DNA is TGTGCCAGCAGCAGGGTAGGCCCACCCCTCCACTTT.

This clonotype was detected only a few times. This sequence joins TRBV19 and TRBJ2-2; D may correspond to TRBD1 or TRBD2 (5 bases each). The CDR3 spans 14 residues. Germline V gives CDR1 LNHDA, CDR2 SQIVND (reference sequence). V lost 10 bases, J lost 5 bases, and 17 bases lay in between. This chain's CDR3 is CATRRGRSTGELFF. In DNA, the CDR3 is TGTGCCACTCGAAGGGGACGGTCTACCGGGGAGCTGTTTTTT.

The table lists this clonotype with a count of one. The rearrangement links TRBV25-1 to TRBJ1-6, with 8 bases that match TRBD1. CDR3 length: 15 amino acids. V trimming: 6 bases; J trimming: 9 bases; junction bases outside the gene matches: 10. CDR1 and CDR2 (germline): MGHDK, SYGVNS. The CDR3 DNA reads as TGTGCCAGCAGCTTGGTAGGGACAGGTAGTTCACCCCTCCACTTT. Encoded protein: CASSLVGTGSSPLHF.

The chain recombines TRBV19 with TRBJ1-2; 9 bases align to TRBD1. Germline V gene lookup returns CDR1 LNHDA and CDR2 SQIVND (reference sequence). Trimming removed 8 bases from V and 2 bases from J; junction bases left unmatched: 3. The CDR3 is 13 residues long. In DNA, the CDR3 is TGTGCCAGTGGGGACAGGGCGAACTATGGCTACACCTTC. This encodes CASGDRANYGYTF.

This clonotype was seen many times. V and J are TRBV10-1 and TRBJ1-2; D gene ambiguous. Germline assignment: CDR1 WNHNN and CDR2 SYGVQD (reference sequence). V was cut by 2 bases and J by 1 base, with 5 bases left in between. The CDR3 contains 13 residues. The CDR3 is CASSERVNYGYTF. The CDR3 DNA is TGCGCCAGCAGTGAGAGGGTTAACTATGGCTACACCTTC.

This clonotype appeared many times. The CDR3 protein is CASSLVGLNKYF. The CDR3 nucleotides are TGTGCCAGCAGCTTAGTGGGCTTAAACAAGTACTTC. V and J are TRBV7-2 and TRBJ2-5; D is unresolved. The germline V gene encodes CDR1 SGHTA and CDR2 FQGNSA. CDR3 length equals 12 residues. With 1 base removed from V and 12 bases from J, the gap between germline ends came to 12 bases.

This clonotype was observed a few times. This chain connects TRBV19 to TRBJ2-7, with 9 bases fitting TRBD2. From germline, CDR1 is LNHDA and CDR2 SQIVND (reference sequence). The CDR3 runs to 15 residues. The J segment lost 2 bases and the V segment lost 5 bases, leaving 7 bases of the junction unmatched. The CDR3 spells CASSSPAGGPYEQYF. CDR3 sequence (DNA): TGTGCCAGTAGTTCCCCGGCGGGAGGGCCCTACGAGCAGTACTTC.

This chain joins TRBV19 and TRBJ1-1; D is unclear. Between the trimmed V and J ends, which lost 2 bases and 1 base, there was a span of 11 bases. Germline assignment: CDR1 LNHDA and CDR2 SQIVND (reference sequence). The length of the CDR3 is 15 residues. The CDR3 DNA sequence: TGTGCCAGTAGTATAATGCCGGAGGAGAACACTGAAGCTTTCTTT. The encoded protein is CASSIMPEENTEAFF.

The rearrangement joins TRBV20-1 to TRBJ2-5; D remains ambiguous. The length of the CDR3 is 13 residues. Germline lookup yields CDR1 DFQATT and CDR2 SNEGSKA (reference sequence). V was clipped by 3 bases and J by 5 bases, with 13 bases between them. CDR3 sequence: CSASSDLHETQYF. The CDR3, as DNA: TGCAGTGCTAGTTCAGACCTTCATGAGACCCAGTACTTC.

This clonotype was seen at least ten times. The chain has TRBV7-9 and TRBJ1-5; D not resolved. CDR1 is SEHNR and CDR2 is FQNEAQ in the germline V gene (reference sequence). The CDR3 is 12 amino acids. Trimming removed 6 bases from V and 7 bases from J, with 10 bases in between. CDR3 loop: CASSQIEQPQHF. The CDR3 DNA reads TGTGCCAGCAGTCAAATAGAACAGCCCCAGCATTTT.

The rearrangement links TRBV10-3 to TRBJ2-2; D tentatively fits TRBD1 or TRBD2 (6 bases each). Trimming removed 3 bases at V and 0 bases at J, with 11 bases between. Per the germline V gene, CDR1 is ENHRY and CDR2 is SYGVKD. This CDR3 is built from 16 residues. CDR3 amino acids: CAISEGGTSNTGELFF. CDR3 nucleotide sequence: TGTGCCATCAGTGAAGGGGGGACTTCGAACACCGGGGAGCTGTTTTTT.

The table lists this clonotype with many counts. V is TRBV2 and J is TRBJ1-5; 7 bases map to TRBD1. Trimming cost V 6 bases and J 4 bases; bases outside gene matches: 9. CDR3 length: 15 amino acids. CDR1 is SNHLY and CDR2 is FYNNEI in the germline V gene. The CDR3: CASREDRSLNQPQHF. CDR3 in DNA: TGTGCCAGCAGGGAGGACAGGTCCCTTAATCAGCCCCAGCATTTT.